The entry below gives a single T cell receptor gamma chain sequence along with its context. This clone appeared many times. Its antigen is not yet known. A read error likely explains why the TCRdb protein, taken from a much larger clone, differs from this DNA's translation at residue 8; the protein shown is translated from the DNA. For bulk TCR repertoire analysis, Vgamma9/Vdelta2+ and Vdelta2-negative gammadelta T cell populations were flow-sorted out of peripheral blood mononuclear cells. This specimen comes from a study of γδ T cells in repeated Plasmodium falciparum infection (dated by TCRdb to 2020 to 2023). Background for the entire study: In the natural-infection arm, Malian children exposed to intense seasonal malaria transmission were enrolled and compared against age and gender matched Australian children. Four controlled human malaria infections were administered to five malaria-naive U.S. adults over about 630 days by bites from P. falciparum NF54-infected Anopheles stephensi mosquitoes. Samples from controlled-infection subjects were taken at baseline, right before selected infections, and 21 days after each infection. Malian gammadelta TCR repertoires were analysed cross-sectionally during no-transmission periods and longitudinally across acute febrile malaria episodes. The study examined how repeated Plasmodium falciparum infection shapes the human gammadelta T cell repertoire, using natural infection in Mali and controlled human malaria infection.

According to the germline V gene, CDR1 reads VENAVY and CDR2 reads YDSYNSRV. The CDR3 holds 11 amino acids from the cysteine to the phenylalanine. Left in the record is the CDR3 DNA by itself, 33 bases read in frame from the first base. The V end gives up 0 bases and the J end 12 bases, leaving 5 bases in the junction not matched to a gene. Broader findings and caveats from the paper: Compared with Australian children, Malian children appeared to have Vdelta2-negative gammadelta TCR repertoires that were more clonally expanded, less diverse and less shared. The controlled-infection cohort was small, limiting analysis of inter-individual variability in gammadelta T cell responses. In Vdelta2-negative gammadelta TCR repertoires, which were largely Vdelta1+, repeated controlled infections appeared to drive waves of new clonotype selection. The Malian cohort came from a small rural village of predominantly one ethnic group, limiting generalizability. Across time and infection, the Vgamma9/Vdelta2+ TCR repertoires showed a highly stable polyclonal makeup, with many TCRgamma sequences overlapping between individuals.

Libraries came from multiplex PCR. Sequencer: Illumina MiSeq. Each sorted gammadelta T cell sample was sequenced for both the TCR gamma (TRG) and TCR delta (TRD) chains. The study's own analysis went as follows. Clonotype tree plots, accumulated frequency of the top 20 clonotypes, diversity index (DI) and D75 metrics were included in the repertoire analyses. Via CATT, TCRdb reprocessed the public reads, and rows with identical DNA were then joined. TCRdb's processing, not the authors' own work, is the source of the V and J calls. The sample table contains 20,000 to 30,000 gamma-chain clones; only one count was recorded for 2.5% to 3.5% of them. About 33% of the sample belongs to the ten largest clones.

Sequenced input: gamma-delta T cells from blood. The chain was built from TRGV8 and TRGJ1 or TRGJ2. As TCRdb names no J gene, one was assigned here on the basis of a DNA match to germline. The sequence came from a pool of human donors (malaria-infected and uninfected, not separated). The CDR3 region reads CATWDRKRKLF. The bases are TGTGCCACCTGGGATAGGAAGCGGAAACTCTTT.